The 26 T cell receptor beta chains given below trace back to one sample, sequenced in a study of molecular identifiers for immune sequencing clone quantification. TCRdb re-analysed the PCR reads in MiXCR, keeping a single row per CDR3 protein. The sample has about 640,000 distinct CDR3 sequences; about 20% are singletons. What was sequenced was naive CD8+ T cells from blood, with Jurkat cell RNA spiked in. As to subset: FACS-sorted CD8+CD4-CCR7+CD45RA+ naive T cells. Every receptor here comes from a human donor in good health. Some libraries in this study had Jurkat cell RNA spiked in.

The chain combines TRBV24-1 with TRBJ2-3, with 9 bases fitting TRBD2. This CDR3 has 16 amino acids. V lost 3 bases to trimming and J lost 3 bases; unmatched junction nucleotides: 6. Germline V gene sequence: CDR1 KGHDR, CDR2 SFDVKD. CDR3 protein: CATSDGTSRGTDTQYF. Here the CDR3 DNA reads TGTGCCACCAGTGATGGGACTAGCAGGGGGACAGATACGCAGTATTTT.

This chain uses TRBV13 with TRBJ2-3; 10 bases line up with TRBD2. The CDR3 has 16 amino acids. The ends lost 1 base at V and 5 bases at J; junction bases unmatched: 6. CDR1 and CDR2 from the germline V gene are PRHDT and FYEKMQ (reference sequence). CDR3 in DNA: TGTGCCAGCAGCTTAGAACCTAGCGGGAGCGGAGATACGCAGTATTTT. This sequence encodes CASSLEPSGSGDTQYF.

The chain uses TRBV12-3 or TRBV12-4 and TRBJ2-5; TRBD2 aligns across 7 bases. The CDR3 extends over 14 amino acids. Trimming cost V 4 bases and J 5 bases; bases outside gene matches: 7. The CDR3 nucleotides are TGTGCCAGCAGTTCTACGACTAGCTCGGAGACCCAGTACTTC. Its translation: CASSSTTSSETQYF.

Note on this clonotype: This may stem from a read error, because a much larger clone lies one nucleotide away. The gene calls are TRBV6-5 and TRBJ2-4, with TRBD2 matching 11 bases. Per the germline V gene, CDR1 is MNHEY and CDR2 is SVGAGI. The CDR3 spans 19 residues. The DNA for the CDR3 is TGTGCCAGCAGTCCCCCCGGGACTAGCGGAACTGTAGCCAAAAACATGCAGTACTTC. It yields the protein CASSPPGTSGTVAKNMQYF.

This clonotype was counted at least ten times. The CDR3 DNA sequence: TGTGCCAGCAGTTACGGGGTGGGCGAGCAGTACTTC. It yields the protein CASSYGVGEQYF. This rearrangement joins TRBV6-5 to TRBJ2-7; D call uncertain. Trimming shortened V by 2 bases and J by 6 bases, and 8 bases separated the two germline ends. CDR3 length: 12 amino acids. CDR1 is MNHEY and CDR2 is SVGAGI in the germline V gene.

The chain carries TRBV7-6 and TRBJ1-1; 9 nucleotides match TRBD1. V shed 2 bases, J shed 5 bases, and the junction held 6 bases outside the gene matches. Germline V CDR1 and CDR2: SGHVS, FNYEAQ. This CDR3 is built from 15 residues. CDR3 coding DNA: TGTGCCAGCAGCTTAAGACAGGGGGAGGTTACTGAAGCTTTCTTT. It codes for CASSLRQGEVTEAFF.

This clonotype was observed at least ten times. The genes are TRBV20-1 and TRBJ1-4, with D possibly being TRBD1 (5 bases). V lost 2 bases and J 2 bases, leaving 9 bases between the germline ends. CDR3 size: 14 residues. The V gene's germline CDR1 is DFQATT and CDR2 SNEGSKA (reference sequence). CDR3 bases: TGCAGTGCTAGATTGACAGCGACTAATGAAAAACTGTTTTTT. Its protein is CSARLTATNEKLFF.

The sample holds many counts of this clonotype. This chain links TRBV7-9 with TRBJ2-7; possible D gene TRBD1, 6 bases. The CDR3 spans 16 residues. Germline CDR1 reads SEHNR; CDR2 reads FQNEAQ (reference sequence). The V end lost 2 bases, the J end lost 0 bases, and 14 bases lay between the germline ends. In DNA, the CDR3 is TGTGCCAGCAGCTTACCCCGGGACATCAGCTCCTACGAGCAGTACTTC. It encodes CASSLPRDISSYEQYF.

In its sample, this clonotype was seen once. The rearrangement joins TRBV7-8 to TRBJ2-1; the match to TRBD1 covers 10 bases. The J segment lost 7 bases and the V segment lost 3 bases, leaving 6 bases of the junction unmatched. Germline assignment: CDR1 SGHVS and CDR2 FQNEAQ. This CDR3 region has 15 residues. For the CDR3, the DNA is TGTGCCAGCAGCTTCCCGGGACAGGGGCATAATGAGCAGTTCTTC. This codes for CASSFPGQGHNEQFF. Full variable domain (missing parts from reference TRBV7-8 and TRBJ2-1): GAGVSQSPRYKVAKRGQDVALRCDPISGHVSLFWYQQALGQGPEFLTYFQNEAQLDKSGLPSDRFFAERPEGSVSTLKIQRTQQEDSAVYLCASSFPGQGHNEQFFGPGTRLTVL.

The table lists this clonotype with a few counts. The chain recombines TRBV5-1 with TRBJ2-1; 9 nucleotides agree with TRBD2. CDR1 and CDR2 (germline): SGHRS, YFSETQ. The CDR3 consists of 15 residues. The trim removed 1 base at V and 9 bases at J, leaving 8 bases unmatched. In DNA form, the CDR3 reads TGCGCCAGCAGCTTGTTTGCGGGGGGGCCGGTTGAGCAGTTCTTC. Translating it yields CASSLFAGGPVEQFF.

This clonotype was seen a few times. This chain links TRBV29-1 with TRBJ2-1; TRBD1 is a possible D gene (6 bases). CDR3 length: 14 amino acids. The V end was cut by 7 bases, the J end by 6 bases, with 19 bases between. Germline assignment: CDR1 SQVTM and CDR2 ANQGSEA. CDR3 amino acids: CSEGKQGYFNEQFF. In nucleotides, the CDR3 is TGCAGCGAGGGAAAACAGGGTTACTTCAATGAGCAGTTCTTC.

A word on this clonotype: The junction does not match germline at one end; this may be a read error. This sequence joins TRBV19 and TRBJ2-1; no reliable D call. Per germline, CDR1 LNHDA and CDR2 SQIVND (reference sequence). This CDR3 is 15 amino acids long. This chain's CDR3 is CASSIVSSPYNEQSF. CDR3 DNA: TGTGCCAGTAGTATAGTTTCCAGCCCCTACAATGAGCAGTCCTTC.

This clonotype was detected ten times or more. This chain links TRBV4-1 with TRBJ1-5; D is unclear. CDR3 length equals 15 residues. Germline lookup yields CDR1 MGHRA and CDR2 YSYEKL. The germline V and J ends were trimmed by 0 bases and 6 bases, with 12 bases remaining between them. CDR3 residues: CASSQEFGSGQPQHF. CDR3 DNA: TGCGCCAGCAGCCAAGAATTCGGGTCTGGTCAGCCCCAGCATTTT.

Comments on this clonotype: With a much larger clone just one base away, this may be a read error. Here the CDR3 omits its conserved ending phenylalanine or tryptophan, so a read error is the likely source. The chain uses TRBV5-1 and TRBJ2-7; D ambiguous. The germline gives CDR1 SGHRS, CDR2 YFSETQ. The CDR3 is made up of 15 amino acids. Trimming stripped 1 base from V and 0 bases from J, with 11 bases between. Written as DNA, the CDR3 is TGCGCCAGCAGCTTGACTACCGGAACCTCCTACGAGCAGTACCTC. Translation gives CASSLTTGTSYEQYL.

This clonotype occurred many times. The chain carries TRBV28 and TRBJ2-5; TRBD1 aligns across 7 bases. CDR3 length: 16 residues. Germline CDR1 MDHEN, CDR2 SYDVKM. With 5 bases clipped from V and 4 bases from J, the junction kept 13 bases outside the gene matches. CDR3 loop: CASSPTTGWLTETQYF. CDR3 sequence (DNA): TGTGCCAGCAGTCCGACGACAGGGTGGCTTACAGAGACCCAGTACTTC. The variable domain in full, completed from reference TRBV28 and TRBJ2-5, reads DVKVTQSSRYLVKRTGEKVFLECVQDMDHENMFWYRQDPGLGLRLIYFSYDVKMKEKGDIPEGYSVSREKKERFSLILESASTNQTSMYLCASSPTTGWLTETQYFGPGTRLLVL.

In its sample, this clonotype was seen many times. This chain connects TRBV20-1 to TRBJ2-7, with 11 nucleotides matching TRBD2. The CDR3 contains 15 residues. Germline CDR1 DFQATT, CDR2 SNEGSKA (reference sequence). V was pared by 0 bases and J by 0 bases, with 1 base of the junction left unmatched. The CDR3 DNA reads TGCAGTGCTAGAGAGGGACTAGCGGTCTCCTACGAGCAGTACTTC. Protein product: CSAREGLAVSYEQYF.

Comment on this clonotype: A read error may explain this, as a much larger clone is one base away. The chain uses TRBV7-9 and TRBJ2-5, with D possibly TRBD1 on 5 matching bases. Deletions cut 5 bases from V and 5 bases from J, with 18 bases between. This CDR3 region has 15 residues. Per germline, CDR1 SEHNR and CDR2 FQNEAQ (reference sequence). DNA for the CDR3: TGTGCCAGCAGCCCCAAGGCAGGGTTTGGGGAGACCCAGTACTTC. Translating it yields CASSPKAGFGETQYF.

This clonotype was detected a few times. This chain connects TRBV11-2 to TRBJ1-2, with D possibly TRBD1 on 6 matching bases. CDR3 length equals 18 residues. CDR1 and CDR2 (germline): SGHAT, FQNNGV. Deletions cut 1 base from V and 4 bases from J, with 22 bases between. CDR3 loop: CASSLAGATLERAYGYTF. DNA of the CDR3: TGTGCCAGCAGCTTAGCGGGGGCGACGCTGGAGAGAGCCTATGGCTACACCTTC.

Ten or more counts support this clonotype. The chain has TRBV7-9 and TRBJ2-3; D is ambiguous. This CDR3 spans 14 amino acids. Trimming shortened V by 5 bases and J by 4 bases, and 13 bases separated the two germline ends. Germline V gene data show CDR1 as SEHNR and CDR2 as FQNEAQ (reference sequence). In nucleotides, the CDR3 is TGTGCCAGCAGCCCCCCGAGCCGGGCAGATACGCAGTATTTT. Its protein is CASSPPSRADTQYF.

This chain connects TRBV11-2 to TRBJ2-2, with D perhaps assigned TRBD1 or TRBD2 (5 bases each). The ends were cut back, 4 bases at V and 4 bases at J, with 19 bases in the middle. Germline values: CDR1 SGHAT, CDR2 FQNNGV. The CDR3 has 17 residues. The CDR3 nucleotides read TGTGCCAGCAGCTACCGGGACCCACCCTCTTTCACCGGGGAGCTGTTTTTT. Its translation: CASSYRDPPSFTGELFF.

This clonotype was seen only once. Just one base apart from a much larger clone, this may be a read error. J is TRBJ2-1 and V is TRBV24-1; 10 bases fit TRBD2. This CDR3 contains 15 residues. The germline V gene encodes CDR1 KGHDR and CDR2 SFDVKD. Germline trimming cut 2 bases from V and 6 bases from J; bases unmatched to any gene: 3. The CDR3 loop reads CATSDWTSGRNEQFF. DNA of the CDR3: TGTGCCACCAGTGATTGGACTAGCGGCCGCAATGAGCAGTTCTTC.

There are many counts of this clonotype. V usage is TRBV9 and J usage is TRBJ2-7, with 10 bases aligning to TRBD2. The CDR3 has 15 residues. V was pared by 2 bases and J by 6 bases, with 8 bases of the junction left unmatched. CDR1 is SGDLS, CDR2 YYNGEE, per germline. The CDR3 sequence is CASSVPGLAIAEQYF. CDR3 nucleotide sequence: TGTGCCAGCAGCGTCCCGGGACTAGCGATAGCCGAGCAGTACTTC. The entire variable domain, with the rest obtained from reference TRBV9 and TRBJ2-7, is as follows: DSGVTQTPKHLITATGQRVTLRCSPRSGDLSVYWYQQSLDQGLQFLIQYYNGEERAKGNILERFSAQQFPDLHSELNLSSLELGDSALYFCASSVPGLAIAEQYFGPGTRLTVT.

This clonotype was detected many times. V is TRBV7-9 and J is TRBJ2-5; D possibly corresponds to TRBD2 (5 bases). Looked up from germline, CDR1 is SEHNR and CDR2 is FQNEAQ (reference sequence). The CDR3 loop spans 15 amino acids. Trimming removed 4 bases at V and 1 base at J, with 13 bases between. The CDR3 loop reads CASSSTDGVQETQYF. In DNA form, the CDR3 reads TGTGCCAGCAGCTCTACCGACGGGGTCCAAGAGACCCAGTACTTC.

This clonotype has only a few counts. This clone may be a read error of a much larger clone one base away. The chain is built from TRBV5-3 and TRBJ2-7; 9 bases agree with TRBD1. TRBV5-3 carries the ORF label, with uncertain function. Trimming cost V 8 bases and J 7 bases; bases outside gene matches: 16. CDR3 length: 15 residues. CDR3 sequence: CASSLTGTGYSEQYF. CDR3 DNA sequence: TGTGCCAGCAGCCTAACCGGGACAGGGTATAGTGAGCAGTACTTC.

This clonotype was counted at least ten times. The chain links TRBV5-6 to TRBJ2-1; 8 positions match TRBD2. The CDR3 length is 14 residues. Germline lookup yields CDR1 SGHDT and CDR2 YYEEEE. Losses at the gene ends were 2 bases for V and 7 bases for J; bases not matched to a gene: 5. The CDR3 DNA reads TGTGCCAGCAGCTTCCAGCGGGAGTGGAATGAGCAGTTCTTC. Translating it yields CASSFQREWNEQFF. Full variable domain (missing parts from reference TRBV5-6 and TRBJ2-1): DAGVTQSPTHLIKTRGQQVTLRCSPKSGHDTVSWYQQALGQGPQFIFQYYEEEERQRGNFPDRFSGHQFPNYSSELNVNALLLGDSALYLCASSFQREWNEQFFGPGTRLTVL.

In its sample, this clonotype was seen many times. J is TRBJ2-5 and V is TRBV13, with 11 bases identical to TRBD2. Germline V gene data show CDR1 as PRHDT and CDR2 as FYEKMQ (reference sequence). Germline trimming cut 5 bases from V and 6 bases from J; bases unmatched to any gene: 11. The CDR3 length is 16 residues. This CDR3 is CASSAPSSGRMQTQYF. The CDR3 coding sequence is TGTGCCAGCAGCGCCCCTTCTAGCGGGAGGATGCAGACCCAGTACTTC.